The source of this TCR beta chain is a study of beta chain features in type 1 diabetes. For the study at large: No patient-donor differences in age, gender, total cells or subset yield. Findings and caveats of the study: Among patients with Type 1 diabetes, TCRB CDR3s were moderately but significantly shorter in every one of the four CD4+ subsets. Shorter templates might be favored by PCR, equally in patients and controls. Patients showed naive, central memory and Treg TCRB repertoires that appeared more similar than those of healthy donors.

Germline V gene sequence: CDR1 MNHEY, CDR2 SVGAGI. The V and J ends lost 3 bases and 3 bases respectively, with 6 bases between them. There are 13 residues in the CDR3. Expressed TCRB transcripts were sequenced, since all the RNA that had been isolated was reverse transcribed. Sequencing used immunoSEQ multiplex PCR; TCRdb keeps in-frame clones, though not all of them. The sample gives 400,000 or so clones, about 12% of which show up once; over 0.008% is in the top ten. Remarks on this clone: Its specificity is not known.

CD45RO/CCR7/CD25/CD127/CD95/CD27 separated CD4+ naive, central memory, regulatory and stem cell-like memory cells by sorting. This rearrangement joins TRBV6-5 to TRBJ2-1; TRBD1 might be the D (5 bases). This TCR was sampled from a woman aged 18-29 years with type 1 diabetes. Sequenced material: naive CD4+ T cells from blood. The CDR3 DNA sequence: TGTGCCAGCAGTTATGACAGCTACAATGAGCAGTTCTTC. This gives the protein CASSYDSYNEQFF.